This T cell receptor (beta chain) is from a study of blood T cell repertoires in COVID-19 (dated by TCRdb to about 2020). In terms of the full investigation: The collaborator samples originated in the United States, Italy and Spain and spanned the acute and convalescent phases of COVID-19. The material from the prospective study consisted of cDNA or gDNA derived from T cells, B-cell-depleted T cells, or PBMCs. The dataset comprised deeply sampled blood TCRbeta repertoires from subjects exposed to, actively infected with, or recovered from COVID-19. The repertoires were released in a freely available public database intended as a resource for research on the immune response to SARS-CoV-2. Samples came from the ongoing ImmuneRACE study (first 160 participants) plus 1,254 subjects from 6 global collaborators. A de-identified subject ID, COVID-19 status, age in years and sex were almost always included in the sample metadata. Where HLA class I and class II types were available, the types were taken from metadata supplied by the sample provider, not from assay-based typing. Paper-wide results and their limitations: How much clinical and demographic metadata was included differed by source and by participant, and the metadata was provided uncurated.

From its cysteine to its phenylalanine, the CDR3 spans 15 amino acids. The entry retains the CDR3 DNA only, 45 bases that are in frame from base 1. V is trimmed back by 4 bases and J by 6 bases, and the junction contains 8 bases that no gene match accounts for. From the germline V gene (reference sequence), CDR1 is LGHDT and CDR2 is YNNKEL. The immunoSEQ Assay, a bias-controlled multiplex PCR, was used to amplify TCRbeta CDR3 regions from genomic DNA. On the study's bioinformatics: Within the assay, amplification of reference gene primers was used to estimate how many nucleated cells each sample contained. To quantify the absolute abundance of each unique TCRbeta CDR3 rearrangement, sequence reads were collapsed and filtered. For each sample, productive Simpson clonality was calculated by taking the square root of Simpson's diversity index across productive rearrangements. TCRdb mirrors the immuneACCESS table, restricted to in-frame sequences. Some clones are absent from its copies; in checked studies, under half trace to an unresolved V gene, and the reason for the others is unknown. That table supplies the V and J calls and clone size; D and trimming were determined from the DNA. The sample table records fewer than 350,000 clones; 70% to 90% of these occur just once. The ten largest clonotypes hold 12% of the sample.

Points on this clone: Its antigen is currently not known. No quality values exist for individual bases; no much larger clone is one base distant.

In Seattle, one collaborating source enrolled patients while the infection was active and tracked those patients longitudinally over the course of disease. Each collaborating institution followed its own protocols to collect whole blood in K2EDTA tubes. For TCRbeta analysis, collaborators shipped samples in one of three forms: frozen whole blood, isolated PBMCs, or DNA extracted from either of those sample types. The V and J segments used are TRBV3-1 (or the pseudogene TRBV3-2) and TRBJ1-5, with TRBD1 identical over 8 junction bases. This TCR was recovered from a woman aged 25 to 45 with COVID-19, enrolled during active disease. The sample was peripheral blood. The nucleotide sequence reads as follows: TGTGCCAGCAGCCTGACTGGACAGGGAAGTCAGCCCCAGCATTTT. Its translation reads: CASSLTGQGSQPQHF.